This is a list of T cell receptor beta chains from one sample in a study of blood T cell repertoires in COVID-19. The table came from immunoSEQ multiplex PCR; TCRdb's copy has only in-frame clones and leaves some out. Counted here are 200,000 or so clones, roughly 88% occurring once; the ten biggest clones make up roughly 3.7%. The sequenced sample consisted of PBMCs or T cells enriched from blood (not recorded which). These receptors all stem from a woman in her thirties who had been exposed to COVID-19. Each CDR3 is given without its conserved first and last residue.

TRBV2	TRBJ1-2	ASSQKTNYGYT
TRBV6-5	TRBJ1-2	ASKGDRGGYT
TRBV29-1	TRBJ2-3	SVDRGPDTQY
TRBV7-8	TRBJ2-7	ASSLAISSFYEQY
TRBV5-1	TRBJ1-1	ASSGEGAAMNTEAF
TRBV4-1	TRBJ2-7	ASSKGTRTSGSYEQY
TRBV4-1	TRBJ1-2	ASGLTPSGYGYT
TRBV28	TRBJ1-6	ASSSDRGASPLH
TRBV7-7	TRBJ2-1	ASSSAVLGAPSSYNEQF
TRBV9	TRBJ2-3	ASSVGGGSGTDTQY
TRBV9	TRBJ2-7	ASSVGGGPYEQY
TRBV27	TRBJ2-5	ASSPNVGLAGVGAQY
TRBV7-3	TRBJ2-3	ASSLDGLADTDTQY
TRBV5-4	TRBJ2-3	ASSFEEGGDTQY
TRBV14	TRBJ1-2	ASSLTPTGNYGYT
TRBV2	TRBJ2-1	ASSDGTSGYNEQF
TRBV19	TRBJ1-1	ASSIAAKPNTEAF
TRBV28	TRBJ2-4	ASSISDSYIQY
TRBV5-1	TRBJ2-7	ASSSGQHSSYEQY
TRBV30	TRBJ2-5	AWSGTEGPIETQY
TRBV24-1	TRBJ2-2	ATSDPTRPSGELF
TRBV12-3/TRBV12-4	TRBJ1-3	AIPGQAAYTIY
TRBV7-2	TRBJ2-1	ASSLTSGLSNEQF
TRBV7-9	TRBJ2-7	ASSLGAVLSYEQY
TRBV30	TRBJ2-7	AWSSDSYEQY
TRBV7-9	TRBJ1-3	ASSLVGGNTIY
TRBV19	TRBJ2-7	ASSRTGTDLIKN
TRBV21-1	TRBJ2-7	ASSKGVATGSYEQY
TRBV24-1	TRBJ1-1	ATSDQDMNTEAF
TRBV11-3	TRBJ2-3	ASSRGQGPFTDTQY
TRBV25-1	TRBJ2-3	ASSASRDFTDTQY
TRBV19	TRBJ1-5	ASSVQQGAQPQH
TRBV5-4	TRBJ2-1	ASSLASVDEQF
TRBV29-1	TRBJ2-4	SVGTSGNIQY
TRBV25-1	TRBJ2-7	ASSPTRDRGHEQY
TRBV11-3	TRBJ1-1	ASSPGSAGTEAF
TRBV28	TRBJ1-4	ASVGGINEKLF
TRBV5-1	TRBJ2-1	ASSLIRDEQF
TRBV4-1	TRBJ2-7	ASSQAAGTSTEQY
TRBV16	TRBJ2-7	ASSPGQEGKDYEQY
TRBV29-1	TRBJ1-2	SVEGLRQGIYGYT
TRBV6-5	TRBJ1-4	ASQDRAREKLF
TRBV18	TRBJ1-2	ASSHKTGLEGYT
TRBV4-1	TRBJ2-1	ASSQQPGSFSYNEQF
TRBV6-1	TRBJ1-3	ASSEADRIGGNTIY
TRBV2	TRBJ2-1	ASSATSGSGNEQF
TRBV2	TRBJ2-2	ASSGQYTGELF
TRBV5-4	TRBJ2-1	ASSPQRQGKRNHEQF
TRBV30	TRBJ1-2	AWSLLQGSYGYT
TRBV5-6	TRBJ2-1	ASTQQGTPPYQQF
TRBV6-5	TRBJ2-1	ASSSTAGVFDEQF
TRBV24-1	TRBJ2-6	ATRKVDRETSGANVLT
TRBV28	TRBJ1-2	ASSFGSRFNRDREPT
TRBV12-3/TRBV12-4	TRBJ1-1	ASSHDRGTEAF
TRBV19	TRBJ2-1	ASRGGGIGYNEQF
TRBV11-2	TRBJ2-7	ASSSKEGGPGEQY
TRBV30	TRBJ2-5	AWAVSYQETQY
TRBV5-1	TRBJ2-6	ASSLAMRSSGANVLT
TRBV2	TRBJ1-1	ASSVREGRHL